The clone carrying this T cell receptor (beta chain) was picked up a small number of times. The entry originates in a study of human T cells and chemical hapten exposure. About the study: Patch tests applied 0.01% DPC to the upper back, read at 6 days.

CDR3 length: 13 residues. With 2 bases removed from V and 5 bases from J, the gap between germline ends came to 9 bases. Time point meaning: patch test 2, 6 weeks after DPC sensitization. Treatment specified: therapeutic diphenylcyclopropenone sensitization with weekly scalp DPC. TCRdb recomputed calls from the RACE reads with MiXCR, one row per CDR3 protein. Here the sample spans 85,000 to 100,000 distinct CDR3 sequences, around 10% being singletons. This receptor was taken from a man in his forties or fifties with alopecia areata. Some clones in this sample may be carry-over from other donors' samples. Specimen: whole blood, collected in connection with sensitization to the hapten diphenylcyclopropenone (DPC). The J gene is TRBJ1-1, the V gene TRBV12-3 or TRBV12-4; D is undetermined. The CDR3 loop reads CASSLLGRTEAFF. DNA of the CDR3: TGTGCCAGCAGTTTACTGGGGAGAACTGAAGCTTTCTTT.